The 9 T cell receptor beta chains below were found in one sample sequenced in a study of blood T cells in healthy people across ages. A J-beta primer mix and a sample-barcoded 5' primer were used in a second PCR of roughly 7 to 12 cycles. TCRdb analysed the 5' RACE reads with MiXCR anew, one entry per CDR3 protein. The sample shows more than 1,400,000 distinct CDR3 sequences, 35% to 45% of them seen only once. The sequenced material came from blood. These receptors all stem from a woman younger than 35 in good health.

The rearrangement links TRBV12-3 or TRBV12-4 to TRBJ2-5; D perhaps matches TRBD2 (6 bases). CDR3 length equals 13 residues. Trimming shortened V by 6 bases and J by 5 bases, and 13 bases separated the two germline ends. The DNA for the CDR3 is TGTGCCAGCAGCCAAGCGGGCTGGGAGACCCAGTACTTC. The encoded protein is CASSQAGWETQYF.

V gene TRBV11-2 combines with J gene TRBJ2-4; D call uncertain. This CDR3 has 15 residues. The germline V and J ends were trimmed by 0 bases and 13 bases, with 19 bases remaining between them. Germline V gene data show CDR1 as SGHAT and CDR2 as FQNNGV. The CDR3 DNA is TGTGCCAGCAGCTTAGAGGGCAGTTTCAGCAATGAGCAGTACTTC. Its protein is CASSLEGSFSNEQYF.

The CDR3 nucleotides read TGTGCCAGCAGCTTGGGGGACCGTTCTGATACGCAGTATTTT. Its translation is CASSLGDRSDTQYF. J is TRBJ2-3 and V is TRBV5-6, with D perhaps assigned TRBD1 or TRBD2 (5 bases each). The CDR3 contains 14 residues. Per germline, CDR1 SGHDT and CDR2 YYEEEE. V lost 0 bases to trimming and J lost 6 bases, with 11 bases between them.

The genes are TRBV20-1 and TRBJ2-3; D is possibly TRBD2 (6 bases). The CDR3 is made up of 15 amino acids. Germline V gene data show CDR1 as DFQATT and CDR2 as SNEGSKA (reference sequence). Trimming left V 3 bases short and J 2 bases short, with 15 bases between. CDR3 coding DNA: TGCAGTGCTAGGGCGAGTGGAGGGGACACAGATACGCAGTATTTT. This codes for CSARASGGDTDTQYF.

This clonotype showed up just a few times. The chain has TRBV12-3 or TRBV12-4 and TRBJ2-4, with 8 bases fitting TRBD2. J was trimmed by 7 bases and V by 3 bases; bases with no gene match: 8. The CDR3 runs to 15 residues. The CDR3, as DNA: TGTGCCAGCAGTTTGGCCGGGACTAGAGCTAACATTCAGTACTTC. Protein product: CASSLAGTRANIQYF.

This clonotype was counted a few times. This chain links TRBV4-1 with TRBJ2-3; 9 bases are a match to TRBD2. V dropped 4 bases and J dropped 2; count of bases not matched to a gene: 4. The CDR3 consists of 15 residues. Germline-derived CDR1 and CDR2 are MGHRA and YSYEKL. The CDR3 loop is CASSPPSGATDTQYF. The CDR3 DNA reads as TGCGCCAGCAGCCCCCCTAGCGGGGCCACAGATACGCAGTATTTT.

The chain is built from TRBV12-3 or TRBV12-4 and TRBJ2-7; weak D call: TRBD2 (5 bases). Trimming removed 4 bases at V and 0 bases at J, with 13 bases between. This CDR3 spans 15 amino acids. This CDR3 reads CASSYGLTTSYEQYF. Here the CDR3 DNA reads TGTGCCAGCAGTTACGGACTCACCACCTCCTACGAGCAGTACTTC.

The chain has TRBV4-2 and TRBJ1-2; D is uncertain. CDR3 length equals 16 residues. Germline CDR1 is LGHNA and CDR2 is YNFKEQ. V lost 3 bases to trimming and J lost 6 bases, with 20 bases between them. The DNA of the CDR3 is TGTGCCAGCAGCCAGACCACTGGCCTGACAAGTAATGGCTACACCTTC. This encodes CASSQTTGLTSNGYTF.

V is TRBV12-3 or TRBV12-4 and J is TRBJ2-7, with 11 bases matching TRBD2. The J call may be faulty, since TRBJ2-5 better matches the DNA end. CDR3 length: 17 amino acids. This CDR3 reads CASSPSLGSGGGETQYF. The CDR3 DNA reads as TGTGCCAGCAGTCCGTCCCTCGGTAGCGGGGGGGGAGAGACCCAGTACTTC.